Given below is one T cell receptor (beta chain) in context. In the original workflow: Amplification of reference gene primers provided the estimated nucleated cell counts. The assay was immunoSEQ multiplex PCR, and TCRdb's table has in-frame clones only and misses some. That table supplies the V and J calls and clone size; D and trimming were determined from the DNA. The sample carries about 270,000 clones, about nine tenths recorded once. Participants were aged about 18 to 90 years from more than 20 US areas. The germline V gene has CDR1 SGDLS and CDR2 YYNGEE. This CDR3 spans 15 amino acids. V shed 3 bases and J 4 bases; nucleotides not matched to a gene: 5. This entry is derived from a study of blood T cell repertoires in COVID-19.

Sequencing input: PBMCs or T cells enriched from blood (not recorded which). The rearrangement joins TRBV9 to TRBJ2-1, with 9 bases aligning to TRBD2. The receptor was derived from a young woman with acute COVID-19. The CDR3 coding sequence is TGTGCCAGCAGCGAGAGACTAGCGGTTTACAATGAGCAGTTCTTC. This codes for CASSERLAVYNEQFF.